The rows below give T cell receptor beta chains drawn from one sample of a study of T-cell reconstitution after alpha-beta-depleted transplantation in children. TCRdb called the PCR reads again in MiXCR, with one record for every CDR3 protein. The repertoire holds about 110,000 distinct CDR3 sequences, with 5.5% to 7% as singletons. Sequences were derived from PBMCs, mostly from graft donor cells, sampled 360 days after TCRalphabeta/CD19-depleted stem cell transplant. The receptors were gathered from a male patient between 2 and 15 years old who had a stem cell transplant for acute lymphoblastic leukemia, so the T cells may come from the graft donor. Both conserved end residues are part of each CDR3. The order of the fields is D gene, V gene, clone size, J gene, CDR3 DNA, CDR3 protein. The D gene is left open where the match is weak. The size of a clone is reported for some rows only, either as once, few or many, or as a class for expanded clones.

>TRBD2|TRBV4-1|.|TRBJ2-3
TGCGCCAGCACTCCCGGGACTAGGGTAACAGATACGCAGTATTTT
CASTPGTRVTDTQYF
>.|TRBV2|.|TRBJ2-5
TGTGCCAGCCCCCCGGTTGGGGAGACCCAGTACTTC
CASPPVGETQYF
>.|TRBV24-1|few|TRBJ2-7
TGTGCCACCAGTGAGGGAGCGCCGTCCTACGAGCAGTACTTC
CATSEGAPSYEQYF
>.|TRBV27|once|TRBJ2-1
TGTGCCAGCAGTTTATTGGAGTGGGACGATGAGCAGTTCTTC
CASSLLEWDDEQFF
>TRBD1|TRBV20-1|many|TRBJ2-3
TGCAGTGCTAGAGCAGGGGGCAGGCGCACAGATACGCAGTATTTT
CSARAGGRRTDTQYF
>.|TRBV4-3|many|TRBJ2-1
TGCGCCAGCAGCCCCAGGTCTGAGGGCGAGCAGTTCTTC
CASSPRSEGEQFF
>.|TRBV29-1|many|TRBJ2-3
TGCAGCGCCGAAAGGACCTCTAGCACAGATACGCAGTATTTT
CSAERTSSTDTQYF
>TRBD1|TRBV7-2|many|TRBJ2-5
TGTGCCAGCAGCTTGTTAGGACAGGGCGACGAGACCCAGTACTTC
CASSLLGQGDETQYF
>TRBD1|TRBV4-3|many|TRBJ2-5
TGCGCCAGCAGCCCTTTCTCTGACAGGGCGGAGACCCAGTACTTC
CASSPFSDRAETQYF
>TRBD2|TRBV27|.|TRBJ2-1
TGTGCCAGCGGGGGACTAGGGAATGAGCAGTTCTTC
CASGGLGNEQFF
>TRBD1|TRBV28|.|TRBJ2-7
TGTGCCAGCAGTTTATTATTACCCGGGACAGATTACGAGCAGTACTTC
CASSLLLPGTDYEQYF
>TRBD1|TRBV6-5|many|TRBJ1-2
TGTGCCAGCAGTCTACGACAGGGCCTTGGCTACACCTTC
CASSLRQGLGYTF
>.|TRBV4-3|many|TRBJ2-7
TGCGCCAGCAGCCAAGGTCTGGGTTCCTACGAGCAGTACTTC
CASSQGLGSYEQYF
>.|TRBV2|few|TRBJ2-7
TGTGCCAGCAGTGAACGGTCCCCGGACCACGAGCAGTACTTC
CASSERSPDHEQYF
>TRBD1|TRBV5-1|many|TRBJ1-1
TGCGCCAGCAGCTTGGACAGGGGGCTTGAAGCTTTCTTT
CASSLDRGLEAFF
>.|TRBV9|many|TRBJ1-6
TGTGCCAGCAGTACGGGGAGCTCCTATAATTCACCCCTCCACTTT
CASSTGSSYNSPLHF
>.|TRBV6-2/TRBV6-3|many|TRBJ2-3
TGTGCCAGCATTCCCGACCCCCGAGCGCAGTATTTT
CASIPDPRAQYF
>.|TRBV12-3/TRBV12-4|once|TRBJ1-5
TGTGCCAGCAGTCCCCTTCTTGGAGCAGGCCATGGTAATCAGCCCCAGCATTTT
CASSPLLGAGHGNQPQHF
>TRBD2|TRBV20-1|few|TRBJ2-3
TGCAGTGCCCCTCCGGCGGGGGGGTTTGATACGCAGTATTTT
CSAPPAGGFDTQYF
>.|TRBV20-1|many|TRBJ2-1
TGCAGTGCCGATTACGGCGCCTTC
CSADYGAF
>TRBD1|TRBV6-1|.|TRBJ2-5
TGTGCCAGCATATCCGGGACAGAGTACCAAGAGACCCAGTACTTC
CASISGTEYQETQYF
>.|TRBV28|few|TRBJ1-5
TGTGCCAGCAGTTTATGGTCCGGGGCGAGCAATCAGCCCCAGCATTTT
CASSLWSGASNQPQHF
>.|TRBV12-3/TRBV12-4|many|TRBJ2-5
TGTGCCAGCAGCCCGAGGGGACCTCGGTACCAAGAGACCCAGTACTTC
CASSPRGPRYQETQYF
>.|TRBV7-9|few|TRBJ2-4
TGTGCCAGCAGCCCCAGGGGGGGGAGCACCAAAAACATTCAGTACTTC
CASSPRGGSTKNIQYF
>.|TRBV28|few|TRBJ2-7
TGTGCCAGCAGTTTTTGGGCAGGGGCCCCCTACGAGCAGTACTTC
CASSFWAGAPYEQYF
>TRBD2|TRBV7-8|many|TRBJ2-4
TGTGCCAGCAGCTTAGCAGCGGGGAGGGCCGGGGCCAAAAACATTCAGTACTTC
CASSLAAGRAGAKNIQYF
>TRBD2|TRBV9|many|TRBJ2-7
TGTGCCAGCAGCCCCCGGACTAGCGGGAGGGCTCACGAGCAGTACTTC
CASSPRTSGRAHEQYF
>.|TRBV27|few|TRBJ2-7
TGTGCCAGCAGCCCTCAGGTCTTCCCCTACGAGCAGTACTTC
CASSPQVFPYEQYF
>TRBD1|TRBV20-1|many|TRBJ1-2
TGCAGTGCGCCAGGACAGGGAGATGGCTACACCTTC
CSAPGQGDGYTF
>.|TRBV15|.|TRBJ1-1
TGTGCCACCCAACCGGAGGGGGGGTTCGAAGCTTTCTTT
CATQPEGGFEAFF
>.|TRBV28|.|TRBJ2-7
TGTGCCAGCAGTCGACAGAGCTCCTACGAGCAGTACTTC
CASSRQSSYEQYF
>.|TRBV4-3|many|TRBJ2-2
TGCGCCAGCAGCCCCCCTAAGGGTACGGGAATTACCGGGGAGCTGTTTTTT
CASSPPKGTGITGELFF
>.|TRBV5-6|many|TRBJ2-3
TGTGCCAGCAGCACGACTGAGCGCACAGATACGCAGTATTTT
CASSTTERTDTQYF
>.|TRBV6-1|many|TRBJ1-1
TGTGCCAGCATCCCTGGGGGCGTATCGAACACTGAAGCTTTCTTT
CASIPGGVSNTEAFF
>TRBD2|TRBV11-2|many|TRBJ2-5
TGTGCCAGCAGCGAGCTAGCGGGAGGGTTATCGGAGACCCAGTACTTC
CASSELAGGLSETQYF
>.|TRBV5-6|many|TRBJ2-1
TGTGCCAGCAGCTTAGGGGACAATGAGCAGTTCTTC
CASSLGDNEQFF
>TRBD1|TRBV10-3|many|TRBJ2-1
TGTGCCATCAGTGAAGGGACAGGGAGACACAATGAGCAGTTCTTC
CAISEGTGRHNEQFF
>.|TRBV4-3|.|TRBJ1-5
TGCGCCAGCAGCCAATATTGGGGGGCCCCCAATCAGACCCAGCATTTT
CASSQYWGAPNQTQHF
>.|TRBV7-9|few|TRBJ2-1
TGTGCCAGCATCGGGACACTGTACAATGAGCAGTTCTTC
CASIGTLYNEQFF
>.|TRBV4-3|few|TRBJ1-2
TGCGCCAGCAGCCCTTGGACAGCTTCTAACTATGGCTACACCTTC
CASSPWTASNYGYTF
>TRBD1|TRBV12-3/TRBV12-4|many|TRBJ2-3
TGTGCCAGCAGCTTAGGGGACAGGCCCACAGATACGCAGTATTTT
CASSLGDRPTDTQYF
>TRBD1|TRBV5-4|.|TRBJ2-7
TGTGCCAGCAGCTTGGCGGTGGACAGGGGCTACGAGCAGTACTTC
CASSLAVDRGYEQYF
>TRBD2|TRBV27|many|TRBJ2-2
TGTGCCAGCAGTTTTCTAAGCGGGAGTGGGTTCGGGGAGCTGTTTTTT
CASSFLSGSGFGELFF
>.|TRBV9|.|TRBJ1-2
TGTGCCAGCAGCGTAGACGGGGGGACCTATGGCTACACCTTC
CASSVDGGTYGYTF
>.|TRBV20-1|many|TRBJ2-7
TGCAGTGCTAGAGATCAGGGGGGAGACTACGAGCAGTACTTC
CSARDQGGDYEQYF